This TCR beta chain was obtained from a study of OX40 agonist ivuxolimab in advanced cancers. The wider study: Treatment of patients was with ivuxolimab, an agonistic anti-OX40 (CD134) antibody. Prior checkpoint blockade (anti-PD-1, anti-PD-L1 or anti-CTLA-4) was permitted; less than 45% had it. Study-level findings and limits: Dose levels from 0.1 to 3.0 mg/kg saw CD4+ and CD8+ blood T cells expand clonally by week 6.

On this clone: Its antigen is unknown.

The CDR3 contains 16 residues. Per germline, CDR1 SNHLY and CDR2 FYNNEI. The V gene lost 9 bases and the J gene lost 7 bases, with 27 bases spanning the gap. Data came from immunoSEQ multiplex PCR; TCRdb stores just in-frame clones and leaves some out. The data show fewer than 20,000 clones, around 80% seen once. The V call is TRBV2, the J call TRBJ2-5; a weak D match, TRBD2 (5 bases). The receptor was derived from an adult with an advanced solid tumor such as melanoma, head and neck, liver or kidney cancer. Sequencing was performed on CD4+ or CD8+ T cells sorted from blood, taken in a trial of the OX40 agonist ivuxolimab. The CDR3 here is CASLDTKDAPGGTQYF. The CDR3 DNA sequence: TGTGCCAGTCTGGATACCAAGGATGCCCCTGGAGGGACCCAGTACTTC.